The clone carrying this T cell receptor beta chain was detected only once. Generated by immunoSEQ multiplex PCR, the TCRdb table keeps only in-frame clones and is missing some. The sample holds about 73,000 clones, over 80% seen once. The data belong to a study of T cell changes during pregnancy in multiple sclerosis. The CDR3 runs to 18 residues. V shed 0 bases, J shed 4 bases, and the junction held 8 bases outside the gene matches. CDR1 and CDR2 from the germline V gene are LNHNV and YYDKDF (reference sequence). The sequence derives from a female donor in good health, enrolled as a control in a pregnancy study. The chain links TRBV15 to TRBJ2-7; TRBD2 matches at 14 bases. The material sequenced was peripheral blood, taken in the third trimester of pregnancy. CDR3 loop: CATSRDLLGLAGEYEQYF. In nucleotides, the CDR3 is TGTGCCACCAGCAGAGATCTATTGGGACTAGCGGGAGAGTACGAGCAGTACTTC.